A single sample is the source of the 17 T cell receptor beta chains below, sequenced in a study of T cell changes during pregnancy in multiple sclerosis. Profiled with immunoSEQ multiplex PCR; TCRdb holds only in-frame clones, not every one. Of about 100,000 clones listed, roughly nine tenths were seen once; the top ten hold less than 4%. The sequenced sample was peripheral blood, obtained after pregnancy. The receptors here all came from a female donor with multiple sclerosis, enrolled in a pregnancy study.

The chain links TRBV4-1 to TRBJ2-5, with a tentative D call TRBD2 (7 bases). CDR1 and CDR2 from the germline V gene are MGHRA and YSYEKL. CDR3 length: 15 residues. V lost 1 base, J lost 4 bases, and 13 bases lay in between. The CDR3 reads CASSQVGGAPETQYF. DNA of the CDR3: TGCGCCAGCAGCCAAGTAGGGGGGGCCCCAGAGACCCAGTACTTC.

The chain uses TRBV18 and TRBJ2-6, with 7 bases that match TRBD1. J lost 0 bases, V lost 1 base, and 6 bases had no gene match. The CDR3 has 18 amino acids. Germline V lookup: CDR1 KGHSH, CDR2 LQKENI. CDR3 nucleotides: TGTGCCAGCTCACCACTTGGACAGGTGATCTCTGGGGCCAACGTCCTGACTTTC. It is translated as CASSPLGQVISGANVLTF.

This clone came up once. The CDR3 nucleotides are TGTGCCAGCAGTTTACCGGGACTAGCGGGGCTGAGCTCCTACAATGAGCAGTTCTTC. Translated, it gives CASSLPGLAGLSSYNEQFF. This sequence joins TRBV6-8 and TRBJ2-1, with 13 bases fitting TRBD2. Per the germline V gene, CDR1 is MNHGY and CDR2 is SAAAGT. V shed 4 bases and J 0 bases; nucleotides not matched to a gene: 9. CDR3 size: 19 residues.

The CDR3 DNA follows: TGTGCCAGCAGTTTATCGGGGACTAGCTACAATGAGCAGTTCTTC. It is translated as CASSLSGTSYNEQFF. This chain links TRBV27 with TRBJ2-1; 8 positions match TRBD2. Trimming took 0 bases from V and 3 from J; bases not matched to a gene: 1. The CDR3 contains 15 residues. The V gene's germline CDR1 is MNHEY and CDR2 SMNVEV (reference sequence).

V is TRBV12-5 and J is TRBJ2-5, with TRBD2 as a possible D gene (6 bases). The CDR3 length is 13 residues. V lost 5 bases to trimming and J lost 6 bases, with 13 bases between them. Germline values: CDR1 LGHNT, CDR2 FRNRAP. CDR3 in amino acids: CASGPRDSQTQYF. The CDR3, as DNA: TGTGCTAGTGGTCCCCGGGACTCCCAGACCCAGTACTTC. The entire variable domain, with the rest obtained from reference TRBV12-5 and TRBJ2-5, is as follows: DARVTQTPRHKVTEMGQEVTMRCQPILGHNTVFWYRQTMMQGLELLAYFRNRAPLDDSGMPKDRFSAEMPDATLATLKIQPSEPRDSAVYFCASGPRDSQTQYFGPGTRLLVL.

The V call is TRBV27, the J call TRBJ2-3; no definite D call. V lost 2 bases, J lost 5 bases, and 11 bases lay in between. The CDR3 runs to 14 residues. CDR1 MNHEY and CDR2 SMNVEV come from the germline V gene (reference sequence). This chain's CDR3 is CASSLRLRGDTQYF. CDR3 sequence (DNA): TGTGCCAGCAGTTTAAGGCTACGAGGAGATACGCAGTATTTT.

This sequence joins TRBV25-1 and TRBJ1-6; a possible D gene is TRBD1 (6 bases). Trimming left V 3 bases short and J 6 bases short, with 12 bases between. The V gene's germline CDR1 is MGHDK and CDR2 SYGVNS. This CDR3 has 15 residues. The CDR3 nucleotides are TGTGCCAGCAGTGACCTTCAGGGGATTAATTCACCCCTCCACTTT. Amino acid sequence: CASSDLQGINSPLHF.

V gene TRBV6-4 combines with J gene TRBJ2-2; 10 nucleotides agree with TRBD2. CDR3 length: 17 residues. Unmatched junction bases numbered 7, after V lost 6 bases and J lost 0 bases. CDR1 and CDR2 from the germline V gene are MRHNA and SNTAGT. The CDR3 nucleotides read TGTGCCAGCAGGGCCCCCAGCGGGGGGGCGAACACCGGGGAGCTGTTTTTT. It yields the protein CASRAPSGGANTGELFF.

This clone was seen a few times. This chain connects TRBV30 to TRBJ1-1; no clear D gene. Germline V CDR1 and CDR2: GTSNPN, SVGIG (reference sequence). Trimming removed 3 bases from V and 6 bases from J, with 11 bases in between. This CDR3 region has 12 residues. CDR3 protein: CAWSSSGAEAFF. DNA of the CDR3: TGTGCCTGGAGCTCAAGCGGGGCTGAAGCTTTCTTT.

The CDR3 coding sequence is TGTGCCAGCTCACCACTTGTGTTAGGGAGCGGCAATGAGCAGTTCTTC. It yields the protein CASSPLVLGSGNEQFF. The rearrangement uses TRBV18 and TRBJ2-1, with D possibly TRBD2 on 5 matching bases. The CDR3 has 16 residues. V shed 1 base and J shed 6 bases, with 16 bases lying between them. Germline values: CDR1 KGHSH, CDR2 LQKENI.

The chain is built from TRBV6-1 and TRBJ2-1, with 11 bases identical to TRBD2. Germline V CDR1 and CDR2: MNHNS, SASEGT. The CDR3 extends over 15 amino acids. The ends lost 7 bases at V and 2 bases at J; junction bases unmatched: 4. The CDR3 DNA reads TGTGCCAGCACTAGCGGGGGGTCCACCTACAATGAGCAGTTCTTC. The encoded protein is CASTSGGSTYNEQFF.

The rearrangement uses TRBV5-1 and TRBJ2-1; D is uncertain. CDR1 SGHRS and CDR2 YFSETQ come from the germline V gene. This CDR3 is built from 14 residues. V was cut by 4 bases and J by 5 bases, with 13 bases left in between. CDR3: CASSRVAGNNEQFF. The CDR3 DNA is TGCGCCAGCAGCCGGGTGGCCGGAAACAATGAGCAGTTCTTC.

This chain connects TRBV9 to TRBJ1-4; 7 bases match TRBD1. Trimming cost V 2 bases and J 8 bases; bases outside gene matches: 3. The CDR3 consists of 13 residues. Germline CDR1 reads SGDLS; CDR2 reads YYNGEE. CDR3 nucleotide sequence: TGTGCCAGCAGCGTCGGGACAGAGGAAAAACTGTTTTTT. Its protein is CASSVGTEEKLFF.

This chain links TRBV7-6 with TRBJ1-3; tentatively, D is TRBD1 (5 bases). This CDR3 comprises 18 residues. In germline, CDR1 is SGHVS, CDR2 FNYEAQ. V lost 1 base, J lost 4 bases, and 20 bases lay in between. The CDR3 here is CASSLGGDPRRAGNTIYF. DNA for the CDR3: TGTGCCAGCAGCTTAGGAGGGGATCCTAGGAGGGCGGGAAACACCATATATTTT.

This sequence joins TRBV19 and TRBJ2-5; no firm D call. The CDR3 has 15 amino acids. Germline V gene data show CDR1 as LNHDA and CDR2 as SQIVND (reference sequence). V lost 6 bases and J lost 3, with 17 bases in between. The CDR3 DNA sequence: TGTGCCAGTAGCCCTCCCGTTACCTCTAAAGAGACCCAGTACTTC. Translating gives CASSPPVTSKETQYF.

The chain links TRBV9 to TRBJ1-2; D may be TRBD1 (5 bases). Trimming removed 3 bases at V and 1 base at J, with 13 bases between. This CDR3 is 15 amino acids long. The V gene's germline CDR1 is SGDLS and CDR2 YYNGEE. CDR3 residues: CASSAEGALNYGYTF. For the CDR3, the DNA is TGTGCCAGCAGCGCCGAAGGGGCCCTTAACTATGGCTACACCTTC.

The V gene is TRBV15, the J gene TRBJ2-7, with TRBD2 as a possible D gene (6 bases). CDR1 and CDR2 from the germline V gene are LNHNV and YYDKDF (reference sequence). There are 13 residues in the CDR3. V lost 3 bases to trimming and J lost 7 bases, with 13 bases between them. CDR3: CATSSRGAGEQYF. The CDR3 DNA follows: TGTGCCACCAGCAGCCGAGGTGCGGGGGAGCAGTACTTC.